The 13 T cell receptor beta chains below come from one sample, sequenced in a study of T cell repertoires in cytomegalovirus infection. TCRdb recomputed calls from the reads with MiXCR, one row per CDR3 protein. Among about 180,000 distinct CDR3 sequences listed, roughly an eighth were seen once. What was sequenced was PBMCs. These receptors originate from a human donor in good health (CMV status not recorded). Some clones in this sample may be carry-over from other donors' samples.

This clonotype was observed a few times. This sequence joins TRBV29-1 and TRBJ2-1, with D tentatively TRBD1 or TRBD2 (5 bases each). V lost 8 bases and J lost 1, with 15 bases in between. Germline assignment: CDR1 SQVTM and CDR2 ANQGSEA. This CDR3 is 14 amino acids long. CDR3 bases: TGCAGCCTTTTCGACAGCGGATCCTACAATGAGCAGTTCTTC. It is translated as CSLFDSGSYNEQFF.

The chain recombines TRBV10-3 with TRBJ2-7, with D possibly matching TRBD1 (6 bases). This CDR3 comprises 12 residues. From germline, CDR1 is ENHRY and CDR2 SYGVKD. Trimming took 10 bases from V and 4 from J, leaving 14 bases between them. CDR3 region: CATQGSAYEQYF. DNA of the CDR3: TGTGCCACACAGGGAAGCGCTTACGAGCAGTACTTC.

This clonotype came up many times. The CDR3 sequence: CASSLSRTGGMTNQPQHF. DNA for the CDR3: TGTGCCAGCAGTTTATCCCGGACAGGGGGTATGACGAATCAGCCCCAGCATTTT. V usage is TRBV28 and J usage is TRBJ1-5; 10 bases line up with TRBD1. The trim removed 1 base at V and 4 bases at J, leaving 10 bases unmatched. This CDR3 has 18 residues. CDR1 and CDR2 from the germline V gene are MDHEN and SYDVKM.

Comments on this clonotype: Its ends do not fully match the called genes, so a read error is possible. This chain joins TRBV28 and TRBJ1-6; D not resolved. This CDR3 has 9 residues. Germline V gives CDR1 MDHEN, CDR2 SYDVKM. In DNA form, the CDR3 reads TGTGCCAGTAGTTCACCCCTCCACTTT. Protein sequence: CASSSPLHF.

The rearrangement uses TRBV2 and TRBJ2-5, with D maybe TRBD2 (7 bases). The germline V and J ends were trimmed by 4 bases and 1 base, with 13 bases remaining between them. The CDR3 spans 15 residues. The V gene's germline CDR1 is SNHLY and CDR2 FYNNEI. CDR3 sequence reads: CASSGRGGTQETQYF. As DNA, the CDR3 is TGTGCCAGCAGTGGAAGGGGGGGCACCCAAGAGACCCAGTACTTC.

Points on this clonotype: A read error may explain this, as a much larger clone is one base away. V gene TRBV11-1 combines with J gene TRBJ2-1; 8 bases are shared with TRBD2. The J segment lost 10 bases and the V segment lost 7 bases, leaving 12 bases of the junction unmatched. The CDR3 sequence is 14 residues long. CDR1 is SGHAT, CDR2 FQDESV, per germline (reference sequence). CDR3 in amino acids: CASNWIAGPGEQFF. CDR3 DNA sequence: TGTGCCAGCAACTGGATAGCGGGACCGGGCGAGCAGTTCTTC.

This clonotype showed up many times. The chain links TRBV7-2 to TRBJ1-5, with D unclear. Germline CDR1 and CDR2: SGHTA and FQGNSA. Deletions cut 3 bases from V and 7 bases from J, with 13 bases between. This CDR3 contains 14 residues. DNA for the CDR3: TGTGCCAGCAGCTTTGGGCAGGCAGACCAGCCCCAGCATTTT. Translation gives CASSFGQADQPQHF. Full variable domain (rest looked up from reference TRBV7-2 and TRBJ1-5): GAGVSQSPSNKVTEKGKDVELRCDPISGHTALYWYRQSLGQGLEFLIYFQGNSAPDKSGLPSDRFSAERTGGSVSTLTIQRTQQEDSAVYLCASSFGQADQPQHFGDGTRLSIL.

This clonotype was recorded a few times. The chain employs TRBV28 and TRBJ2-5; 14 bases match TRBD2. The ends lost 1 base at V and 5 bases at J; junction bases unmatched: 3. The CDR3 totals 16 residues. Germline V lookup: CDR1 MDHEN, CDR2 SYDVKM. The CDR3 loop reads CASSLSGLAGDETQYF. As DNA, the CDR3 is TGTGCCAGCAGTTTATCGGGACTAGCGGGAGATGAGACCCAGTACTTC.

The chain employs TRBV6-2 or TRBV6-3 and TRBJ1-4, with TRBD1 matching 7 bases. V was pared by 9 bases and J by 5 bases, with 12 bases of the junction left unmatched. This CDR3 contains 15 residues. Germline V CDR1 and CDR2: MNHEY, SVGEGT. The CDR3 sequence is CASIKPGQTNEKLFF. CDR3 nucleotides: TGTGCCAGTATTAAACCGGGACAGACGAATGAAAAACTGTTTTTT.

This clonotype was seen a handful of times. This sequence joins TRBV12-3 or TRBV12-4 and TRBJ1-1; no clear D gene. This CDR3 contains 13 residues. Trimming removed 4 bases from V and 9 bases from J, with 15 bases in between. The CDR3 DNA sequence: TGTGCCAGCAGTTCCCGGGCCCCCCGCCAAGCTTTCTTT. Its translation: CASSSRAPRQAFF.

This clonotype has a count of ten or more. The rearrangement links TRBV7-2 to TRBJ1-1; D might be TRBD1 (5 bases). Looked up from germline, CDR1 is SGHTA and CDR2 is FQGNSA. CDR3 length: 18 amino acids. The V gene lost 6 bases and the J gene lost 2 bases, with 25 bases spanning the gap. This CDR3 reads CASSLSRGIGGGNTEAFF. As DNA, the CDR3 is TGTGCCAGCAGTTTATCGCGGGGGATCGGAGGTGGCAACACTGAAGCTTTCTTT.

In this sample, this clonotype turned up many times. This chain connects TRBV2 to TRBJ2-7; no clear D gene. The CDR3 runs 10 residues. Trimming left V 1 base short and J 13 bases short, with 8 bases between. Germline CDR1 reads SNHLY; CDR2 reads FYNNEI. The chain's CDR3 is CASSEGNPYF. The DNA of the CDR3 is TGTGCCAGCAGTGAAGGCAACCCCTACTTC.

This clonotype has ten or more counts. The chain employs TRBV7-2 and TRBJ2-1, with 10 bases identical to TRBD2. Germline V gene sequence: CDR1 SGHTA, CDR2 FQGNSA. V shed 5 bases and J 11 bases; nucleotides not matched to a gene: 9. The CDR3 has 14 amino acids. In DNA, the CDR3 is TGTGCCAGCAGCCAGGGACTAGCGATAACCCAGCAGTTCTTC. Translated: CASSQGLAITQQFF.